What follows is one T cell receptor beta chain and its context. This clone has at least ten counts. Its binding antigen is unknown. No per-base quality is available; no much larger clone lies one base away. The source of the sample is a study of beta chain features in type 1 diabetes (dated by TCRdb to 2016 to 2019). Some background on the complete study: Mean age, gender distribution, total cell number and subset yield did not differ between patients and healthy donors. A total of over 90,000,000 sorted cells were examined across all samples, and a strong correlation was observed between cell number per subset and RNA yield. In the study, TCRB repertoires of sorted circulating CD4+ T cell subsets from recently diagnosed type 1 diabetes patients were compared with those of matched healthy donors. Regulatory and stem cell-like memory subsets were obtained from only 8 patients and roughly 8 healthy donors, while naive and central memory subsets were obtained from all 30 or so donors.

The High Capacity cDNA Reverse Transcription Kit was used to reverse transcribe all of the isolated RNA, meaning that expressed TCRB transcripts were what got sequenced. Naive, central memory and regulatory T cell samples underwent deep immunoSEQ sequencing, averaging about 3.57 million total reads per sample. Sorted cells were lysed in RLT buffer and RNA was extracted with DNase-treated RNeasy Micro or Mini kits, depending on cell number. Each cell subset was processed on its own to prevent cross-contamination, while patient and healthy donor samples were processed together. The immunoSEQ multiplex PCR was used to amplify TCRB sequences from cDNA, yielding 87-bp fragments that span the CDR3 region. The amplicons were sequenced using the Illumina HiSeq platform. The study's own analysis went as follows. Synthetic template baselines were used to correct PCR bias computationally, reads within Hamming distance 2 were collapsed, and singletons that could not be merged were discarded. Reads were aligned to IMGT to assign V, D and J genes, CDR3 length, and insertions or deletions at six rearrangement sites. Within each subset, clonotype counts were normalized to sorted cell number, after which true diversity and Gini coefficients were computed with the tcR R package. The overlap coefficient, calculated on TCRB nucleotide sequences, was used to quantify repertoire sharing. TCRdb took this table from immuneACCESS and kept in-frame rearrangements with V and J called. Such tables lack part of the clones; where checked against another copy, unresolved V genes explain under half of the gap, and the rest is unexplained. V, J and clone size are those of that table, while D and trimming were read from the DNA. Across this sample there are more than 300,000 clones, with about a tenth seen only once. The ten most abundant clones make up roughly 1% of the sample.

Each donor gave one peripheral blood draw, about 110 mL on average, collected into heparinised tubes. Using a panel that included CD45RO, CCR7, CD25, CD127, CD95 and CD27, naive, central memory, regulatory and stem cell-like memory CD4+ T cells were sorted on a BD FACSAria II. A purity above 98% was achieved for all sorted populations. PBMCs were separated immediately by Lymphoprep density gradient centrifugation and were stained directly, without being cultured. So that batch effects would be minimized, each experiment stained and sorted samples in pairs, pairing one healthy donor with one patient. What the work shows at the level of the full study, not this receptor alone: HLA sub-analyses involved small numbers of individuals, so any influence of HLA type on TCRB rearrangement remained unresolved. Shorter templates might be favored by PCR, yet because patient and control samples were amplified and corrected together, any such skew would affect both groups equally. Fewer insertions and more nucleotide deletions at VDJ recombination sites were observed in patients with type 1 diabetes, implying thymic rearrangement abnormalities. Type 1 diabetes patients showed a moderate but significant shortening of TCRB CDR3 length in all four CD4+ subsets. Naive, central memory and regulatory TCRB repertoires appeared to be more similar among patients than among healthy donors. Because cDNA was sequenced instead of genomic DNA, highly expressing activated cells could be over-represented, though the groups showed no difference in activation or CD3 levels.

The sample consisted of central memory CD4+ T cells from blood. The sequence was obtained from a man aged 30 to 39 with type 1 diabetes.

DNA sequence: TGTGCCATCAGTGACGGCGGTTCCTACGAGCAGTACTTC. It specifies CAISDGGSYEQYF. The chain is made from TRBV10-3 and TRBJ2-7; the D gene is unclear. Taken from the germline V gene, the CDR1 and CDR2 loops are ENHRY and SYGVKD. V is shortened by 3 bases, J by 1 base, and the region joining them spans 7 bases. The CDR3 measures 13 amino acids from cysteine to phenylalanine. Only the CDR3 DNA is retained, 39 bases long and in frame from the first base.